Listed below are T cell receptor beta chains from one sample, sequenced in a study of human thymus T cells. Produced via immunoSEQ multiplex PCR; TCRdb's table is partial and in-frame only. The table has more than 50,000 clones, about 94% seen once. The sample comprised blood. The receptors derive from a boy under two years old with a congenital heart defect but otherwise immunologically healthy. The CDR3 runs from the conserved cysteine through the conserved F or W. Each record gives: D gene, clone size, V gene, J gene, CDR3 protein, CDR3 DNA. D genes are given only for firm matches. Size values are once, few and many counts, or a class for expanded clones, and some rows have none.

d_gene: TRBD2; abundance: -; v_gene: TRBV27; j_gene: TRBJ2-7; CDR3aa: CASSSSGARREVHEQYF; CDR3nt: TGTGCCAGCAGTTCCTCAGGGGCCAGGCGGGAGGTCCACGAGCAGTACTTC
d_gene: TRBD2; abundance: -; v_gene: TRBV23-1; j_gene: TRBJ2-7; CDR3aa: CASRDPREGSRDEQYF; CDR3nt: TGCGCCAGCAGGGACCCTAGGGAGGGCAGCAGGGACGAGCAGTACTTC
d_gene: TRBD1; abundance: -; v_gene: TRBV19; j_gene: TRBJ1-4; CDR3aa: CASRVKGQTNEKLFF; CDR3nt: TGTGCCAGTCGGGTGAAGGGACAGACTAATGAAAAACTGTTTTTT
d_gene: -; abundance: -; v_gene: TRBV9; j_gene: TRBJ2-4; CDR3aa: CASSVGGAKNIQYF; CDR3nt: TGTGCCAGCAGCGTCGGTGGGGCCAAAAACATTCAGTACTTC
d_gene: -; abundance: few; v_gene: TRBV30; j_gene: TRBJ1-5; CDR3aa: CAWSTRGNQPQHF; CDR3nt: TGTGCCTGGAGTACCCGGGGCAATCAGCCCCAGCATTTT
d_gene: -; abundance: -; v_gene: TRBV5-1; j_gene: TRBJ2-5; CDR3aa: CASSFGGSQETQYF; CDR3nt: TGCGCCAGCAGCTTCGGGGGAAGCCAAGAGACCCAGTACTTC
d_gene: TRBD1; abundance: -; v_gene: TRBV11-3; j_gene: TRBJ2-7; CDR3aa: CASSLLGQGSYEQYF; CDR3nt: TGTGCCAGCAGCTTACTCGGACAGGGGTCCTACGAGCAGTACTTC
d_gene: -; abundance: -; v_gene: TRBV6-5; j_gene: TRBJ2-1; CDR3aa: CASSYTGTTYNEQFF; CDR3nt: TGTGCCAGCAGTTACACCGGGACAACCTACAATGAGCAGTTCTTC
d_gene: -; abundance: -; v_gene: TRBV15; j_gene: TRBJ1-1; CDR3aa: CATSREWMNTEAFF; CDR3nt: TGTGCCACCAGCAGAGAGTGGATGAACACTGAAGCTTTCTTT
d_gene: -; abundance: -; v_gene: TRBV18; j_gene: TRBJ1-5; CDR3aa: CASRAPNQPQHF; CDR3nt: TGTGCCAGCCGGGCCCCTAATCAGCCCCAGCATTTT
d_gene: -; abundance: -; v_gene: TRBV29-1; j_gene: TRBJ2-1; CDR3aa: CSVGQGGYNEQFF; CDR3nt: TGCAGCGTTGGCCAGGGGGGCTACAATGAGCAGTTCTTC
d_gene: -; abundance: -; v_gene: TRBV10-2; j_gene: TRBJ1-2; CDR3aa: CASSGGREAYGYTF; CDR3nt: TGCGCCAGCAGTGGCGGCAGGGAAGCCTATGGCTACACCTTC
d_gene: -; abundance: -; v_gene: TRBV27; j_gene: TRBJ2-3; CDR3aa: CASQSSNTPAQYF; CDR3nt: TGTGCCAGCCAATCGAGTAATACCCCAGCGCAGTATTTT
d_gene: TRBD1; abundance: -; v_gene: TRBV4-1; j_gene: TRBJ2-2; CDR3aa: CASSRRTGVTGELFF; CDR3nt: TGCGCCAGCAGCCGCCGGACAGGGGTCACCGGGGAGCTGTTTTTT
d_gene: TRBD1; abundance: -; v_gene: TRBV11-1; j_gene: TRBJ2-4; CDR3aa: CASSLDRGIQYF; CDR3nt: TGTGCCAGCAGCTTAGACAGGGGCATTCAGTACTTC
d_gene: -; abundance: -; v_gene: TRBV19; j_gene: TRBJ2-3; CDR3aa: CAPARASTDTQYF; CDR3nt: TGTGCCCCCGCCAGGGCTAGCACAGATACGCAGTATTTT
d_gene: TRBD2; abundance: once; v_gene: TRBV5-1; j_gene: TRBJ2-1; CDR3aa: CASSLGLAGEGTENEQFF; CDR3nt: TGCGCCAGCAGCTTGGGGCTAGCGGGAGAAGGGACCGAAAATGAGCAGTTCTTC
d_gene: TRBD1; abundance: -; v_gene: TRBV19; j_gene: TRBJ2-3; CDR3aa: CASRGDRALTDTQYF; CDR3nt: TGTGCCAGTAGAGGGGACAGGGCCCTCACAGATACGCAGTATTTT
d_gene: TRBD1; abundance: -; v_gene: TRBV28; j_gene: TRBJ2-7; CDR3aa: CASSPGGPRVYEQYF; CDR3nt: TGTGCCAGCAGTCCAGGGGGCCCTCGGGTCTACGAGCAGTACTTC
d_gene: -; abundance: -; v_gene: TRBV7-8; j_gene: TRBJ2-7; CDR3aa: CASSFRTTSSYEQYF; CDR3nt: TGTGCCAGCAGCTTCAGGACGACTAGCTCCTACGAGCAGTACTTC
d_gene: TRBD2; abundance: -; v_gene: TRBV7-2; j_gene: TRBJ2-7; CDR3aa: CASSLIAGGSSYEQYF; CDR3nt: TGTGCCAGCAGCCTTATAGCGGGGGGCAGCTCCTACGAGCAGTACTTC
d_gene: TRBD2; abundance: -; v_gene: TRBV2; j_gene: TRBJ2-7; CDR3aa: CASSEGPGGEQYF; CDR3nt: TGTGCCAGCAGTGAGGGCCCGGGGGGAGAGCAGTACTTC
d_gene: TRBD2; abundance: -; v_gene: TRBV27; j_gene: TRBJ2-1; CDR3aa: CASSFGLAGAEQFF; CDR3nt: TGTGCCAGCAGTTTCGGACTAGCGGGGGCCGAGCAGTTCTTC
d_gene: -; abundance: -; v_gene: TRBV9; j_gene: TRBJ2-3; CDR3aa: CASSVVPNRGTDTQYF; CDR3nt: TGTGCCAGCAGCGTAGTTCCTAATAGGGGCACAGATACGCAGTATTTT
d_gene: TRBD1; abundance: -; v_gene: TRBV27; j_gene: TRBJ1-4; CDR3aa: CASRSDREGEKLFF; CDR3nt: TGTGCCAGCAGGTCGGACAGGGAGGGTGAAAAACTGTTTTTT
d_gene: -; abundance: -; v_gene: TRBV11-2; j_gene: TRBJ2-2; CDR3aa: CASSLATSTGELFF; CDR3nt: TGTGCCAGCAGCTTAGCGACTAGCACCGGGGAGCTGTTTTTT